This TCR beta chain emerged from a study of shared clonotypes between healthy human individuals. This CDR3 is built from 14 residues. Germline-derived CDR1 and CDR2 are KGHSH and LQKENI. With 6 bases clipped from V and 0 bases from J, the junction kept 3 bases outside the gene matches. Concerning this clone: Distinct nucleotide sequences in the sample also encode this CDR3.

Using immunoSEQ multiplex PCR, the repertoire was profiled, and TCRdb retains in-frame clones only, with some absent. The data contain some 2,000,000 clones, 85% to 95% of them singletons. Sequencing input: naive CD4+ T cells sorted from blood. Subset given: CD45RA+ positively selected. The chain joins TRBV18 to TRBJ2-3, with 7 bases matching TRBD2. This receptor was identified in a man between 18 and 35 years old in good health. The CDR3 here is CASSPGGSTDTQYF. The CDR3 DNA reads as TGTGCCAGCTCCCCCGGGGGGAGCACAGATACGCAGTATTTT.